Sequencing of this T cell receptor (beta chain) was carried out in a study of post-analysis software for immune sequencing data (dated by TCRdb to between 2014 and 2016). Notes on the research overall: Disease courses on record covered relapsing-remitting, secondary progressive and progressive-relapsing multiple sclerosis, though some patients had no subtype annotation. A subset of samples was prepared in parallel using single-end sample barcoding, then pooled and co-amplified after Illumina adapter ligation. The patient repertoires were compared against approximately eleven previously published healthy control repertoires obtained from donors aged about 6 to 28 years.

Library method: PCR. The listed sequencing device is Illumina HiSeq 2500. To reduce PCR and sequencing biases, unique molecular identifiers were incorporated into the TCR beta cDNA libraries. Every 1 to 10 million input T cells yielded 500,000 or so cDNA molecules, meaning each molecule approximated one T cell. Patient libraries were prepared and sequenced with the same protocol used for the earlier healthy control dataset. Samples belonging to the same batch were prepared together, multiplexed and sequenced on a shared HiSeq lane. In the authors' own workflow: Raw barcoded reads were processed with MIGEC, discarding single-read molecular identifier groups before consensus assembly and CDR3 extraction. VDJtools was used for post-analysis of the clonotype tables, with diversity normalized by down-sampling every dataset to the smallest sample size. To correct batch-related cross-sample contamination, repertoire overlap clustering matched CDR3 amino acid sequences but not nucleotide sequences. TCRdb ran its own pipeline on the public reads, namely fastp trimming at Q25 and MiXCR clone calling, and kept in-frame beta chains. Rows with one shared CDR3 protein collapse into an entry with the most common genes and DNA. The V and J calls were not made by the authors but by TCRdb's processing. The sample table shows fewer than 600,000 distinct CDR3 sequences, and roughly 46% are seen once. The top ten hold 12% of the sample.

Overall study results and their limits: The control group was slightly older than the multiple sclerosis patient group. Patients showed significantly higher frequencies than controls for several TRBV segments, among them TRBV5-6, TRBV5-1 and TRBV20-1. Multiple sclerosis patients had significantly lower normalized Chao1 diversity than controls, a result that suggests substantial peripheral T-cell clonal expansion. When samples were clustered directly using the F measure, samples prepared in the same batch co-clustered strongly, which prompted a batch-effect correction.

To demonstrate the VDJtools post-analysis software, the study profiled TCR beta repertoires from the peripheral blood of about 13 young patients with multiple sclerosis. Multiple sclerosis patients were children and adolescents aged about 6 to 16 years. From a lookup of the germline V gene, CDR1 and CDR2 are SGHRS and YFSETQ. The CDR3 contains 13 residues, cysteine and phenylalanine counted. This entry keeps only the CDR3 DNA: 39 bases, framed from base 1. V was cut back by 0 bases and J by 6 bases, leaving a gap of 7 bases between them. Details on this clonotype: Its antigen target is currently unknown. Base qualities are not provided; no much larger clone lies one nucleotide away.

The sample was blood. The sequence links TRBV5-1 to TRBJ2-1; the D segment cannot be called with confidence. The receptor comes from a girl aged 10-17 years with multiple sclerosis. The nucleotides read TGCGCCAGCAGCTTGGGTAATTCCAATGAGCAGTTCTTC. It encodes CASSLGNSNEQFF.